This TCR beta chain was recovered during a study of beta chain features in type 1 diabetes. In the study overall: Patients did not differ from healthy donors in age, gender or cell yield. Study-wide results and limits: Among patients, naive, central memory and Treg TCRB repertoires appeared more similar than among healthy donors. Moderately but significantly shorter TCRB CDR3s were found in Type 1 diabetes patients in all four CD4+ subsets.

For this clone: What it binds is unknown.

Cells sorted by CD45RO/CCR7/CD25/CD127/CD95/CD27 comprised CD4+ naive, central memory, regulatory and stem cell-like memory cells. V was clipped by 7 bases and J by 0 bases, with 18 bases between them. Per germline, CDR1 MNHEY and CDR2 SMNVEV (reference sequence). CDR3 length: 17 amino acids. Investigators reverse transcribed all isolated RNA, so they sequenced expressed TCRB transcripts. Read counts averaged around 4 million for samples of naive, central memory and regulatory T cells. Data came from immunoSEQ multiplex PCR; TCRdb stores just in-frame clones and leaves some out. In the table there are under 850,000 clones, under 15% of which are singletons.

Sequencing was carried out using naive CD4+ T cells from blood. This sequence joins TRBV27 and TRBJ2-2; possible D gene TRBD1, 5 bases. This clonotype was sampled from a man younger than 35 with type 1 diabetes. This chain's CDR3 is CASTIRAATSNTGELFF. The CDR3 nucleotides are TGTGCCAGCACCATCAGGGCAGCCACGTCGAACACCGGGGAGCTGTTTTTT.